These 13 T cell receptor beta chains originate from one sample sequenced in a study of blood T cell repertoires in COVID-19. Sequenced by immunoSEQ multiplex PCR; TCRdb stores in-frame clones only, minus some. The sample has more than 95,000 clones, around 80% seen once. The sequenced sample consisted of peripheral blood. The source is a man aged 70 or older with active or convalescent COVID-19.

This sequence joins TRBV6-6 and TRBJ1-2; 8 bases agree with TRBD1. Germline V lookup: CDR1 MNHNY, CDR2 SVGAGI (reference sequence). V trimming: 5 bases; J trimming: 8 bases; junction bases outside the gene matches: 4. This CDR3 region has 12 residues. DNA of the CDR3: TGTGCCAGCAGTGGACAGGGTGGAGGCTACACCTTC. Translated, it gives CASSGQGGGYTF.

The chain recombines TRBV4-1 with TRBJ1-4, with D possibly TRBD1 on 5 matching bases. V dropped 0 bases and J dropped 7 bases, with 18 bases sitting between them. The CDR3 consists of 17 residues. The V gene's germline CDR1 is MGHRA and CDR2 YSYEKL. For the CDR3, the DNA is TGCGCCAGCAGCCAAGATGAGGTTCGGCAAGGGGTTGAAAAACTGTTTTTT. It specifies CASSQDEVRQGVEKLFF.

This clone has just a few counts. This chain links TRBV14 with TRBJ1-2; 8 bases are shared with TRBD1. CDR3 size: 14 residues. The ends lost 6 bases at V and 7 bases at J; junction bases unmatched: 10. The germline gives CDR1 SGHDN, CDR2 FVKESK. This chain's CDR3 is CASSRQGRLGGYTF. The CDR3 bases are TGTGCCAGCAGTCGACAGGGGCGTTTGGGTGGCTACACCTTC. The full variable domain, its missing parts supplied by reference TRBV14 and TRBJ1-2, is EAGVTQFPSHSVIEKGQTVTLRCDPISGHDNLYWYRRVMGKEIKFLLHFVKESKQDESGMPNNRFLAERTGGTYSTLKVQPAELEDSGVYFCASSRQGRLGGYTFGSGTRLTVV.

This clone was seen only once. The chain combines TRBV5-8 with TRBJ1-3; no firm D call. The CDR3 covers 15 residues. Germline V gene data show CDR1 as SGHTS and CDR2 as YDEGEE. Trimming took 1 base from V and 0 from J, leaving 8 bases between them. In nucleotides, the CDR3 is TGTGCCAGCAGCTTGAAGCTATCCTCTGGAAACACCATATATTTT. Protein sequence: CASSLKLSSGNTIYF.

This clone came up once. This chain uses TRBV11-3 with TRBJ1-5; D remains ambiguous. Trimming pared 3 bases from V and 1 base from J, leaving 7 bases between. Germline V CDR1 and CDR2: SGHNT, YENEEA. The CDR3 has 14 amino acids. The CDR3 sequence is CASSFGGSNQPQHF. CDR3 DNA sequence: TGTGCCAGCAGCTTCGGCGGGAGCAATCAGCCCCAGCATTTT.

This clone was picked up one time. This sequence joins TRBV28 and TRBJ1-1, with a possible D match to TRBD1 (6 bases). The CDR3 covers 12 residues. The germline V gene has CDR1 MDHEN and CDR2 SYDVKM. V was pared by 5 bases and J by 4 bases, with 8 bases between. Here the CDR3 DNA reads TGTGCCAGCAGTGGGGGGGCCACTGAAGCTTTCTTT. Its protein is CASSGGATEAFF.

This chain uses TRBV19 with TRBJ2-4, with TRBD1 as a possible D gene (6 bases). The V gene lost 4 bases and the J gene lost 4 bases, with 17 bases spanning the gap. Germline V gene sequence: CDR1 LNHDA, CDR2 SQIVND (reference sequence). CDR3 length: 16 residues. In nucleotides, the CDR3 is TGTGCCAGTAGTAACCGGGACACCTGGGGGAAAAACATTCAGTACTTC. The encoded protein is CASSNRDTWGKNIQYF. Based on the CDR3 plus reference TRBV19 and TRBJ2-4, the full variable domain is DGGITQSPKYLFRKEGQNVTLSCEQNLNHDAMYWYRQDPGQGLRLIYYSQIVNDFQKGDIAEGYSVSREKKESFPLTVTSAQKNPTAFYLCASSNRDTWGKNIQYFGAGTRLSVL.

The chain joins TRBV11-3 to TRBJ1-1, with D perhaps TRBD1 (5 bases). The CDR3 covers 11 residues. The V gene lost 3 bases and the J gene lost 7 bases, with 6 bases spanning the gap. Per germline, CDR1 SGHNT and CDR2 YENEEA. This chain's CDR3 is CASSFQGEAFF. CDR3 DNA: TGTGCCAGCAGCTTCCAGGGTGAAGCTTTCTTT.

The chain employs TRBV5-6 and TRBJ2-7; TRBD1 matches at 8 bases. Losses at the gene ends were 4 bases for V and 5 bases for J; bases not matched to a gene: 11. Germline values: CDR1 SGHDT, CDR2 YYEEEE. The CDR3 is made up of 15 amino acids. This chain's CDR3 is CASSLPGQGLNEQYF. CDR3 DNA: TGTGCCAGCAGCCTGCCTGGACAGGGTCTGAACGAGCAGTACTTC.

The chain has TRBV6-5 and TRBJ2-7; 7 bases line up with TRBD1. Germline V gene sequence: CDR1 MNHEY, CDR2 SVGAGI. Unmatched junction bases numbered 5, after V lost 7 bases and J lost 2 bases. This CDR3 has 13 amino acids. CDR3 amino acids: CASKQGTTYEQYF. The DNA of the CDR3 is TGTGCCAGCAAACAGGGGACCACCTACGAGCAGTACTTC.

The chain is built from TRBV10-3 and TRBJ1-4; possible D gene TRBD1, 5 bases. The CDR3 sequence is 15 residues long. Trimming stripped 3 bases from V and 8 bases from J, with 16 bases between. The germline V gene has CDR1 ENHRY and CDR2 SYGVKD. CDR3 region: CAISDVIGAAEKLFF. CDR3 DNA: TGTGCCATCAGTGATGTAATAGGGGCAGCGGAAAAACTGTTTTTT.

The chain recombines TRBV7-2 with TRBJ1-4; a weak D match, TRBD1 (5 bases). Trimming left V 5 bases short and J 5 bases short, with 12 bases between. This CDR3 contains 14 residues. Germline V CDR1 and CDR2: SGHTA, FQGNSA. CDR3 in DNA: TGTGCCAGCAGCCCTAGACAGAAGAATGAAAAACTGTTTTTT. Protein sequence: CASSPRQKNEKLFF.

This clone has a single count. V usage is TRBV15 and J usage is TRBJ2-3; TRBD2 matches 11 bases. V trimming: 1 base; J trimming: 2 bases; junction bases outside the gene matches: 2. The CDR3 extends over 16 amino acids. Germline V gene sequence: CDR1 LNHNV, CDR2 YYDKDF (reference sequence). Written as DNA, the CDR3 is TGTGCCACCAGCAGAGGACTAGCGGGGATCACAGATACGCAGTATTTT. It encodes CATSRGLAGITDTQYF.